This T cell receptor beta chain was sequenced during a study of blood T cell repertoires in COVID-19. Background on the study: COVID-19 samples, acute and convalescent, were from the United States, Italy and Spain. T cells, B-cell-depleted T cells, or PBMCs supplied cDNA or gDNA.

In the study's own analysis: Amplified reference gene primers provided the basis for estimating nucleated cell counts. TCRdb's table, derived via immunoSEQ multiplex PCR, lists solely in-frame clones and lacks some. Clone size and the V and J calls come from that table; the DNA yielded D and trimming. The sample has 130,000 or so clones; roughly 88% are singletons. The CDR3 has 14 amino acids. Trimming left V 3 bases short and J 4 bases short, with 12 bases between. In germline, CDR1 is MNHEY, CDR2 SMNVEV (reference sequence). Sequences were obtained from peripheral blood. The origin of this receptor is a man in his forties or fifties with acute or convalescent COVID-19. The chain joins TRBV27 to TRBJ1-2, with D possibly matching TRBD1 (6 bases). This CDR3 reads CASSFSGQPYGYTF. Written as DNA, the CDR3 is TGTGCCAGCAGTTTCTCCGGACAGCCCTATGGCTACACCTTC.